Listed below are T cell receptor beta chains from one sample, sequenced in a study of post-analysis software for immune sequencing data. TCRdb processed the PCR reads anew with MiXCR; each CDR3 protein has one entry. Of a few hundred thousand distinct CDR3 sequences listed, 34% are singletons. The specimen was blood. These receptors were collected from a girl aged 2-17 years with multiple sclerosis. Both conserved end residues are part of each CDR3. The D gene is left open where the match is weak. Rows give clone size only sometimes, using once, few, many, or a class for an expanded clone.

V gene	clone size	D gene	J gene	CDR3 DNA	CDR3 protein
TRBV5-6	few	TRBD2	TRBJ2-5	TGTGCCAGCAGCTCCGGACTAGCGTACTACCAAGAGACCCAGTACTTC	CASSSGLAYYQETQYF
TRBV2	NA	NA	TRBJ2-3	TGTGCCAGCAGTGTTCAGCGGCCTAGCACAGATACGCAGTATTTT	CASSVQRPSTDTQYF
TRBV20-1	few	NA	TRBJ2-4	TGCAGTGGGGAGGGGGGTCTAGCCAAAAACATTCAGTACTTC	CSGEGGLAKNIQYF
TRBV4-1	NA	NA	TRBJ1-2	TGCGCCAGCAGCCACCCTACGGACGGAGCTAACTATGGCTACACCTTC	CASSHPTDGANYGYTF
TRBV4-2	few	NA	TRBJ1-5	TGTGCCAGCAGCCAATCTAGGGGAAGCAATCCGCCCCAGCATTTT	CASSQSRGSNPPQHF
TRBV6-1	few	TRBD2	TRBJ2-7	TGTGCCAGCAGTGCCGGGGGGACCTACGAGCAGTACTTC	CASSAGGTYEQYF
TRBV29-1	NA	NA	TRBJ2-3	TGCAGCGTTGGAGGATCAGATACGCAGTATTTT	CSVGGSDTQYF
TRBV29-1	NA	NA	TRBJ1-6	TGCAGCGTTGCTACCGGGCAGAATTCACCCCTCCACTTT	CSVATGQNSPLHF
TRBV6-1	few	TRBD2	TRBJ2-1	TGTGCCAGCAGTGAAGTAGCGGGGGGCTACAATGAGCAGTTCTTC	CASSEVAGGYNEQFF
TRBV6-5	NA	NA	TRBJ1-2	TGTGCCAGCAGTTCTACGCACAGGGTTCCCTCGTATGGCTACACCTTC	CASSSTHRVPSYGYTF
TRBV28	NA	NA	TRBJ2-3	TGTGCCAGCAGTGGATTGGAGTCAACAGATACGCAGTATTTT	CASSGLESTDTQYF
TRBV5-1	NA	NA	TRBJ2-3	TGCGCCAGCGGCTTGGGGGGTGCAGGATTAGATACGCAGTATTTT	CASGLGGAGLDTQYF
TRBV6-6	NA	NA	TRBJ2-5	TGTGCCAGCAGTTACTCGATTTTGGGGGCCGGGCAAGAGACCCAGTACTTC	CASSYSILGAGQETQYF
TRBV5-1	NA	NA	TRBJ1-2	TGCGCCAGCAGCTTGTCCACAGATTTTCTCTATGGCTACACCTTC	CASSLSTDFLYGYTF
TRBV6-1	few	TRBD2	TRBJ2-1	TGTGCCAGCAGCCCCCTGACTAGCGGGGGTTACAATGAGCAGTTCTTC	CASSPLTSGGYNEQFF
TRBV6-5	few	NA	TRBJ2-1	TGTGCCAGCAGGGAGGCTAGGGGTCCCTCCTACAATGAGCAGTTCTTC	CASREARGPSYNEQFF
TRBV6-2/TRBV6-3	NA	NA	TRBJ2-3	TGTGCCAGCAGTTACGTGAGAGATACGCAGTATTTT	CASSYVRDTQYF
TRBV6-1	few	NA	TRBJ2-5	TGTGCCAGTAGTGCCCCGGGACTCTTAGAGACCCAGTACTTC	CASSAPGLLETQYF
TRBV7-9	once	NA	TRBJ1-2	TGTGCCAGCACCCCTTCCGGGATACCCTATGGCTACACCTTC	CASTPSGIPYGYTF
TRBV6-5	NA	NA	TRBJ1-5	TGTGCCAGCAGTACCAGGGAGGGACAGCCCCAGCATTTT	CASSTREGQPQHF
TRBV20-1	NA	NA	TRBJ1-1	TGCAGTGCTAGAGATCTGAGGGAACTGAACACTGAAGCTTTCTTT	CSARDLRELNTEAFF
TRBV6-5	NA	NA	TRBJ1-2	TGTGCCAGCAGTGGCACCTTCAAGTCCAATGGCTACACCTTC	CASSGTFKSNGYTF
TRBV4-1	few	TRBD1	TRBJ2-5	TGCGCCAGCAGCCAAGAATCAACAGGGGTTGGGGAGACCCAGTACTTC	CASSQESTGVGETQYF
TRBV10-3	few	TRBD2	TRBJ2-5	TGTGCCATCAGCAGGACTAGCGGGGGGAAAGAGACCCAGTACTTC	CAISRTSGGKETQYF
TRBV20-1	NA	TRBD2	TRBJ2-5	TGCAGTGCTAGAGCTCTAAACGCCCAAGCGGGGGGAGTTTTGGAGACCCAGTACTTC	CSARALNAQAGGVLETQYF
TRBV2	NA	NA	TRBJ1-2	TGTGCCAGCAGTTCCGGAGGTTATGGCTATGGCTACACCTTC	CASSSGGYGYGYTF
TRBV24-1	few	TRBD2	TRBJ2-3	TGTGCCACCAGTGAAACCTGGACTAGCGGGGGGGCCGCAGATACGCAGTATTTT	CATSETWTSGGAADTQYF
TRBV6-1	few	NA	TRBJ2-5	TGTGCCAGCATGGAACAAGAGACCCAGTACTTC	CASMEQETQYF
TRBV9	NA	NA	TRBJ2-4	TGTGCCAGCAGCGTAGCCAGGGACATTCAGTACTTC	CASSVARDIQYF
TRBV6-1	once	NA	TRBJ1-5	TGTGCCAGCAGTGAAGCGGGGGGTTACCAGCCCCAGCATTTT	CASSEAGGYQPQHF
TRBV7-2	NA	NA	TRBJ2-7	TGTGCCAACAGCCCATTCACAGGAGTCTCCTACGAGCAGTACTTC	CANSPFTGVSYEQYF
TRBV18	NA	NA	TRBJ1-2	TGTGCCAGCTCAGCGCTACAGTCTCCCTATGGCTACACCTTC	CASSALQSPYGYTF
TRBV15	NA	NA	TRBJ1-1	TGTGCCACCAGCAGAGGGGATAGCCCTGAAGCTTTCTTT	CATSRGDSPEAFF
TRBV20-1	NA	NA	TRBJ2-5	TGCAGTGTCACCGGCGGGACACTGTACCAAGAGACCCAGTACTTC	CSVTGGTLYQETQYF
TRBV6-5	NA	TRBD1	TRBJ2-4	TGTGCCAGCAGCGACAGGGCCCCCAGCTCGGACATTCAGTACTTC	CASSDRAPSSDIQYF
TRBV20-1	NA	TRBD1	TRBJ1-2	TGCAGTGCTAGAGGAACGGGACAGAGCCTCTATGGCTACACCTTC	CSARGTGQSLYGYTF
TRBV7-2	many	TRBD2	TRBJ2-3	TGTGCCAGCAGCTTACAGGCGGGAGGGAACACAGATACGCAGTATTTT	CASSLQAGGNTDTQYF
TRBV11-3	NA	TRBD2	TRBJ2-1	TGTGCCAGCAGCTTAGGCGGGCTAGCGGGGCACAATGAGCAGTTCTTC	CASSLGGLAGHNEQFF
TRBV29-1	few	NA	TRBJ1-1	TGCAGCGCCCCGGGGGAGGGCACTGAAGCTTTCTTT	CSAPGEGTEAFF
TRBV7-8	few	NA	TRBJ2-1	TGTGCCAGCAGCTCTCAAAGGGGGGAACCCTACAATGAGCAGTTCTTC	CASSSQRGEPYNEQFF
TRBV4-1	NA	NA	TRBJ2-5	TGCGCCAGCAGCCAAGATTCAGTCGTAGAGGAGACCCAGTACTTC	CASSQDSVVEETQYF